This T cell receptor (beta chain) was captured in a study of blood T cell repertoires in COVID-19. On the study more broadly: The United States, Italy and Spain were the sources of the acute and convalescent COVID-19 samples. Sources were T cells, B-cell-depleted T cells, or PBMCs; the material itself was cDNA or gDNA.

Study processing details: Reference gene primer amplification in the assay estimated nucleated cell counts. The assay was immunoSEQ multiplex PCR, and TCRdb's table has in-frame clones only and misses some. The V and J calls and clone size are taken from that table; D and trimming were inferred from the DNA. The table lists some 77,000 clones, about 79% of them singletons. Input material: peripheral blood. The TCR sequence derives from a man aged 70 or older with acute or convalescent COVID-19.

The CDR3 reads CAWSVLSGSSYEQYF. For the CDR3, the DNA is TGTGCCTGGAGTGTACTCTCGGGGAGCTCCTACGAGCAGTACTTC. The chain combines TRBV30 with TRBJ2-7, with TRBD2 as a possible D gene (5 bases). The CDR3 runs to 15 residues. CDR1 GTSNPN and CDR2 SVGIG come from the germline V gene (reference sequence). V dropped 0 bases and J dropped 0 bases, with 12 bases sitting between them.